This T cell receptor (beta chain) was retrieved from a study of cytomegalovirus exposure and HLA in healthy donors. Study-level results: It was 150 to 200 TCR beta chains that were listed as cytomegalovirus-associated.

The germline V gene encodes CDR1 SGDLS and CDR2 YYNGEE. J was trimmed by 4 bases and V by 4 bases; bases with no gene match: 4. The CDR3 runs 15 residues. This clone was found once. The antigen remains unidentified. Assay: immunoSEQ multiplex PCR; the TCRdb copy retains only in-frame clones and omits some. The repertoire holds fewer than 70,000 clones, 75% to 95% seen once, with 2.5% to 3.5% in the top ten. The sequence derives from a man aged 18-30 years in good health and CMV-seronegative. V and J are TRBV9 and TRBJ2-2; 10 nucleotides line up with TRBD1. Sequenced material: PBMCs. The CDR3 loop reads CASSLTGGVTGELFF. CDR3 coding DNA: TGTGCCAGCAGCCTGACAGGGGGCGTCACCGGGGAGCTGTTTTTT.